The 23 T cell receptor beta chains in this list originate from one sample, sequenced in a study of blood T cell repertoires in COVID-19. Using immunoSEQ multiplex PCR, the repertoire was profiled, and TCRdb retains in-frame clones only, with some absent. Of about 170,000 clones listed, about 87% are singletons. Sequencing was carried out using peripheral blood. The receptor source for this set is a man aged 55 to 70 with acute or convalescent COVID-19.

J is TRBJ1-2 and V is TRBV24-1; unclear D gene. The CDR3 sequence is 13 residues long. Germline CDR1 and CDR2: KGHDR and SFDVKD. The germline V and J ends were trimmed by 5 bases and 6 bases, with 12 bases remaining between them. CDR3 region: CATSASWQDGYTF. The CDR3 DNA reads TGTGCCACCAGTGCCTCATGGCAAGATGGCTACACCTTC.

The chain combines TRBV6-4 with TRBJ1-2; D gene unclear. CDR1 is MRHNA, CDR2 SNTAGT, per germline. V was cut by 6 bases and J by 1 base, with 9 bases left in between. CDR3 length: 13 residues. This CDR3 is CASSVELNYGYTF. The CDR3 DNA sequence: TGTGCCAGCAGCGTCGAGCTTAACTATGGCTACACCTTC.

J is TRBJ1-6 and V is TRBV1. TRBV1 is listed as a pseudogene. This CDR3 comprises 15 residues. CDR3 loop: CTSSQVGGKDSPLHF. In DNA, the CDR3 is TGCACCAGCAGCCAAGTCGGGGGGAAGGATTCACCCCTCCACTTT.

The chain is built from TRBV30 and TRBJ2-5; TRBD1 agrees at 7 bases. Germline V gene sequence: CDR1 GTSNPN, CDR2 SVGIG (reference sequence). V shed 1 base, J shed 4 bases, and the junction held 6 bases outside the gene matches. This CDR3 is built from 14 residues. CDR3: CAWSARGRRETQYF. In nucleotides, the CDR3 is TGTGCCTGGAGTGCTAGGGGGCGCCGAGAGACCCAGTACTTC.

This sequence joins TRBV18 and TRBJ1-2; D ambiguous. The CDR3 covers 15 residues. Germline V gives CDR1 KGHSH, CDR2 LQKENI. The ends were cut back, 0 bases at V and 1 base at J, with 9 bases in the middle. The CDR3 reads CASSPPSNSNYGYTF. The DNA of the CDR3 is TGTGCCAGCTCACCACCTTCAAACAGTAACTATGGCTACACCTTC.

This rearrangement joins TRBV30 to TRBJ2-6; possibly TRBD2 for D (5 bases). CDR3 length: 15 amino acids. V gave up 3 bases and J gave up 0 bases, with 9 bases separating them. CDR1 and CDR2 from the germline V gene are GTSNPN and SVGIG (reference sequence). The CDR3 spells CAWSRGPSGANVLTF. CDR3 in DNA: TGTGCCTGGAGCAGAGGGCCCTCTGGGGCCAACGTCCTGACTTTC.

The chain is built from TRBV3-1 (or the pseudogene TRBV3-2) and TRBJ1-1; D is uncertain. Germline V lookup: CDR1 LGHDT, CDR2 YNNKEL (reference sequence). The V and J ends lost 5 bases and 8 bases respectively, with 15 bases between them. The CDR3 spans 13 residues. The CDR3, as DNA: TGTGCCAGCAGCTTCAGCGCCTTGAACGAAGCTTTCTTT. This sequence encodes CASSFSALNEAFF.

V and J are TRBV5-5 and TRBJ1-5; a possible D gene is TRBD1 (6 bases). The germline V and J ends were trimmed by 4 bases and 5 bases, with 13 bases remaining between them. Looked up from germline, CDR1 is SGHKS and CDR2 is YYEKEE (reference sequence). The CDR3 extends over 14 amino acids. The CDR3 is CASSTGTPDQPQHF. CDR3 DNA sequence: TGTGCCAGCAGCACCGGGACACCCGATCAGCCCCAGCATTTT.

This chain joins TRBV5-1 and TRBJ2-7; D call uncertain. Germline V gene sequence: CDR1 SGHRS, CDR2 YFSETQ. The length of the CDR3 is 15 residues. Trimming pared 0 bases from V and 0 bases from J, leaving 10 bases between. CDR3 region: CASSLVSSSSYEQYF. CDR3 DNA sequence: TGCGCCAGCAGCTTGGTGTCCTCGAGCTCCTACGAGCAGTACTTC.

The chain uses TRBV11-3 and TRBJ1-1, with D possibly matching TRBD1 (5 bases). The CDR3 loop spans 15 amino acids. Germline assignment: CDR1 SGHNT and CDR2 YENEEA. The V gene lost 4 bases and the J gene lost 1 base, with 13 bases spanning the gap. The CDR3 protein is CASSWGVHSNTEAFF. CDR3 DNA: TGTGCCAGCAGCTGGGGGGTCCACTCGAACACTGAAGCTTTCTTT.

The chain uses TRBV5-5 and TRBJ2-2, with D maybe TRBD1 (5 bases). V was shortened by 1 base and J by 6 bases, with 13 bases between the two germline ends. Germline CDR1 is SGHKS and CDR2 is YYEKEE (reference sequence). The CDR3 contains 15 residues. CDR3 in amino acids: CASSLIPAGPGELFF. The CDR3 region has the DNA TGTGCCAGCAGCTTGATCCCGGCAGGGCCCGGGGAGCTGTTTTTT.

The V call is TRBV5-1, the J call TRBJ1-1, with D unresolved. Germline lookup yields CDR1 SGHRS and CDR2 YFSETQ. The length of the CDR3 is 13 residues. Trimming shortened V by 0 bases and J by 0 bases, and 3 bases separated the two germline ends. CDR3 sequence (DNA): TGCGCCAGCAGCTTGGTCGTGAACACTGAAGCTTTCTTT. This translates into CASSLVVNTEAFF.

V is TRBV6-5 and J is TRBJ1-6; the D gene is possibly TRBD1 (6 bases). Between the trimmed V and J ends, which lost 8 bases and 10 bases, there was a span of 18 bases. The CDR3 runs 14 residues. Germline V CDR1 and CDR2: MNHEY, SVGAGI. The chain's CDR3 is CASCRQVIDSPLHF. CDR3 nucleotides: TGTGCCAGCTGCCGACAGGTAATTGACTCACCCCTCCACTTT.

This rearrangement joins TRBV29-1 to TRBJ1-1; D is undetermined. V was cut by 4 bases and J by 0 bases, with 9 bases left in between. Looked up from germline, CDR1 is SQVTM and CDR2 is ANQGSEA. The CDR3 contains 13 residues. This chain's CDR3 is CSVANGVNTEAFF. The CDR3 DNA reads TGCAGCGTTGCTAACGGTGTGAACACTGAAGCTTTCTTT.

J is TRBJ1-3 and V is TRBV19; weak D call: TRBD1 (6 bases). This CDR3 comprises 15 residues. The V end lost 4 bases, the J end lost 1 base, and 11 bases lay between the germline ends. Looked up from germline, CDR1 is LNHDA and CDR2 is SQIVND (reference sequence). The CDR3 sequence is CASSTTGISGNTIYF. The CDR3 DNA follows: TGTGCCAGTAGTACTACAGGGATTTCTGGAAACACCATATATTTT.

The chain joins TRBV5-1 to TRBJ2-5; 7 bases match TRBD1. The CDR3 runs to 13 residues. The ends lost 4 bases at V and 2 bases at J; junction bases unmatched: 2. Germline CDR1 and CDR2: SGHRS and YFSETQ. In DNA form, the CDR3 reads TGCGCCAGCAGCCGGACAGGACAAGAGACCCAGTACTTC. Its translation is CASSRTGQETQYF.

The chain couples TRBV10-1 to TRBJ2-3, with 7 nucleotides matching TRBD1. J gave up 3 bases and V 0 bases, and 3 bases lay outside the gene matches. Germline V gene data show CDR1 as WNHNN and CDR2 as SYGVQD (reference sequence). The CDR3 has 15 amino acids. In DNA form, the CDR3 reads TGCGCCAGCAGTGAGTCGTCAGGGGGAACAGATACGCAGTATTTT. It is translated as CASSESSGGTDTQYF.

The chain links TRBV24-1 to TRBJ1-2; D uncertain. V gave up 2 bases and J gave up 4 bases, with 7 bases separating them. CDR3 length: 13 residues. Germline loops: CDR1 KGHDR, CDR2 SFDVKD. The CDR3 is CATSDYRSYGYTF. The CDR3 DNA reads TGTGCCACCAGTGATTACCGCAGCTATGGCTACACCTTC.

The chain employs TRBV10-3 and TRBJ2-7; 8 positions agree with TRBD1. This CDR3 comprises 14 residues. Losses at the gene ends were 0 bases for V and 6 bases for J; bases not matched to a gene: 4. Per germline, CDR1 ENHRY and CDR2 SYGVKD. CDR3 residues: CAISESSGGVEQYV. CDR3 nucleotide sequence: TGTGCCATCAGTGAGTCATCAGGGGGCGTCGAGCAGTACGTC.

The chain employs TRBV11-3 and TRBJ2-3; 7 nucleotides match TRBD2. The germline V gene has CDR1 SGHNT and CDR2 YENEEA. Trimming cost V 4 bases and J 2 bases; bases outside gene matches: 9. The CDR3 consists of 16 residues. CDR3 sequence reads: CASSSWAGAHTDTQYF. The CDR3 DNA reads TGTGCCAGCAGCTCTTGGGCGGGAGCCCACACAGATACGCAGTATTTT.

The chain recombines TRBV27 with TRBJ1-4, with 7 bases lining up with TRBD1. The CDR3 length is 14 residues. The V gene end was trimmed by 2 bases and the J gene end by 7 bases; junction bases not matched to a gene: 4. CDR1 is MNHEY, CDR2 SMNVEV, per germline (reference sequence). CDR3 nucleotide sequence: TGTGCCAGCAGTTTAAGCAGGGGGACTGAAAAACTGTTTTTT. As protein: CASSLSRGTEKLFF.

CDR3 amino acids: CASGLPGVTGELFF. Written as DNA, the CDR3 is TGTGCCAGCGGCCTCCCAGGGGTAACCGGGGAGCTGTTTTTT. V gene TRBV6-5 combines with J gene TRBJ2-2; D might be TRBD1 (6 bases). Germline assignment: CDR1 MNHEY and CDR2 SVGAGI. The CDR3 loop spans 14 amino acids. Trimming left V 8 bases short and J 5 bases short, with 15 bases between.

This chain connects TRBV10-3 to TRBJ1-2, with TRBD1 as a possible D gene (6 bases). The V gene's germline CDR1 is ENHRY and CDR2 SYGVKD. Trimming removed 6 bases at V and 4 bases at J, with 12 bases between. CDR3 length: 13 residues. The CDR3 nucleotides read TGTGCCATCAGCCCGGACAGTTCCTATGGCTACACCTTC. It is translated as CAISPDSSYGYTF.